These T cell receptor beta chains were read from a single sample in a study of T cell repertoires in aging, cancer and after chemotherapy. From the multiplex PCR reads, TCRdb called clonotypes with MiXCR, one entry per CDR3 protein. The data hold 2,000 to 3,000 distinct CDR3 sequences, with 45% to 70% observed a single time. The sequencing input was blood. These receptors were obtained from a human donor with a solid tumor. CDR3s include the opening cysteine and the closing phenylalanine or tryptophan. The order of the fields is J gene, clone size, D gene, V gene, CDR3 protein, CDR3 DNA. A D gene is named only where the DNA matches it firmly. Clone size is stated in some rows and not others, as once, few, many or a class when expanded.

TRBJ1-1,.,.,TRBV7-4,CVSSSYRTTEAFF,TGTGTCAGCAGCTCCTACAGAACCACTGAAGCTTTCTTT
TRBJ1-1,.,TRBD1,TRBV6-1,CASSAQGGLAEAFF,TGTGCCAGCAGTGCTCAGGGGGGCCTGGCTGAAGCTTTCTTT
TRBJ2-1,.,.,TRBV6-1,CASSELALNSYNEQFF,TGTGCCAGCAGTGAATTAGCCCTAAACTCCTACAATGAGCAGTTCTTC
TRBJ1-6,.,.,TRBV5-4,CASSLQSARSSPLHF,TGTGCCAGCAGCCTTCAATCGGCAAGAAGCTCACCCCTCCACTTT
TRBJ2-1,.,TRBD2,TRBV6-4,CASSERGGLNEQFF,TGTGCCAGCAGTGAGCGGGGGGGCCTCAATGAGCAGTTCTTC
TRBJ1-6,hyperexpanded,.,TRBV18,CASSGQGYSNSPLHF,TGTGCCAGTTCCGGGCAGGGTTACTCGAATTCACCCCTCCACTTT
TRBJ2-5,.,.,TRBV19,CASSITGVQETQYF,TGTGCCAGTAGTATCACAGGAGTCCAAGAGACCCAGTACTTC
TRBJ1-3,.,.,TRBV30,CAWSVQRGTIYF,TGTGCCTGGAGTGTACAGCGCGGCACCATATATTTT
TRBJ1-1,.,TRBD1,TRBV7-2,CASSLGTGYGNTEAFF,TGTGCCAGCAGCTTAGGGACAGGGTATGGGAACACTGAAGCTTTCTTT
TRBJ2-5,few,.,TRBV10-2,CASSEGRNQETQYF,TGCGCCAGCAGTGAAGGGCGGAACCAAGAGACCCAGTACTTC
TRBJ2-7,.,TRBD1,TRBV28,CASSVQGANEQYF,TGTGCCAGCAGTGTCCAGGGGGCCAATGAGCAGTACTTC
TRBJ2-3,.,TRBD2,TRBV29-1,CSVGLAAYTDTQYF,TGCAGCGTGGGACTAGCGGCTTACACAGATACGCAGTATTTT
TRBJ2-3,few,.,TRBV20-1,CSARVPDTTDTQYF,TGCAGTGCTAGAGTCCCAGACACTACGGATACGCAGTATTTT
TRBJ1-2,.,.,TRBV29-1,CSVVGGNGYTF,TGCAGCGTTGTGGGAGGGAATGGCTACACCTTC
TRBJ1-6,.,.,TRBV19,CASSILSAGDNSPLHF,TGTGCCAGTAGTATCCTGTCGGCGGGTGATAATTCACCCCTCCACTTT
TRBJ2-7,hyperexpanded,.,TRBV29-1,CSVEDLGVTPTKQYF,TGCAGCGTTGAAGATTTGGGGGTTACCCCTACGAAGCAGTACTTC
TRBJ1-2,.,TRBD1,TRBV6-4,CASSKQGNYGYTF,TGTGCCAGCAGTAAACAGGGGAACTATGGCTACACCTTC
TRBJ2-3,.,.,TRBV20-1,CSASADTTDTQYF,TGCAGTGCTAGCGCGGACACCACAGATACGCAGTATTTT
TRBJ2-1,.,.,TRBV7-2,CASSLVGVTSYNEQFF,TGTGCCAGCAGCTTAGTAGGAGTAACCTCCTACAATGAGCAGTTCTTC
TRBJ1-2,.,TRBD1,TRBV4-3,CASSQEAQGGDYGYTF,TGCGCCAGCAGCCAAGAGGCACAGGGGGGGGACTATGGCTACACCTTC
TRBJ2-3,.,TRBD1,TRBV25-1,CASRKTGSTDTQYF,TGTGCCAGCAGGAAGACAGGGAGCACAGATACGCAGTATTTT
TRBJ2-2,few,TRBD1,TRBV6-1,CASTSGTANTGELFF,TGTGCCAGCACATCCGGGACAGCCAACACCGGGGAGCTGTTTTTT
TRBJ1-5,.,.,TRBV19,CASSKQGYQPQHF,TGTGCCAGTAGTAAACAGGGTTACCAGCCCCAGCATTTT
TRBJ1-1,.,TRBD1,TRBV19,CASSITGTGLNTEAFF,TGTGCCAGTAGTATAACCGGGACAGGATTGAACACTGAAGCTTTCTTT
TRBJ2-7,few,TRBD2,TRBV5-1,CASSLGTSGRSYEQYF,TGCGCCAGCAGCTTGGGGACTAGCGGGAGGTCCTACGAGCAGTACTTC
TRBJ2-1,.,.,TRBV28,CASSSGSDNEQFF,TGTGCCAGCAGTTCCGGTTCCGACAATGAGCAGTTCTTC
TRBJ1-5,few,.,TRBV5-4,CASSKAGNQPQHF,TGTGCCAGCAGCAAGGCAGGGAATCAGCCCCAGCATTTT
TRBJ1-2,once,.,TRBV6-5,CASSYSPRDGYTF,TGTGCCAGCAGTTACTCTCCCCGCGATGGCTACACCTTC
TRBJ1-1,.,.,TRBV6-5,CASSSGVETEAFF,TGTGCCAGCAGTTCAGGGGTTGAAACTGAAGCTTTCTTT
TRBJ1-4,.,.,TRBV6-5,CASSATGRNEKLFF,TGTGCCAGCAGTGCCACAGGGAGGAATGAAAAACTGTTTTTT
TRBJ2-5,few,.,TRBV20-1,CSASLSETKTGFWETQYF,TGCAGTGCTAGTCTTTCCGAGACGAAGACAGGTTTTTGGGAGACCCAGTACTTC
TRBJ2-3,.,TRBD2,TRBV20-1,CSARDPGSGRAKDTQYF,TGCAGTGCTAGAGATCCAGGCAGCGGGAGGGCCAAAGATACGCAGTATTTT
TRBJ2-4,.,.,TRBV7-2,CASTDSPAKNIQYF,TGTGCCAGCACTGACAGTCCAGCCAAAAACATTCAGTACTTC
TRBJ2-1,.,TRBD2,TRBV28,CASTLAGGGYNEQFF,TGTGCCAGCACCTTAGCGGGAGGAGGCTACAATGAGCAGTTCTTC
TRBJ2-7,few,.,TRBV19,CASSIAGENEQYF,TGTGCCAGTAGTATTGCAGGGGAGAATGAGCAGTACTTC
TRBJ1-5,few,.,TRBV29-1,CSVGGGINQPQHF,TGCAGCGTTGGAGGGGGGATCAATCAGCCCCAGCATTTT
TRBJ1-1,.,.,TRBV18,CASSPQAAQMNTEAFF,TGTGCCAGCTCACCACAGGCTGCCCAGATGAACACTGAAGCTTTCTTT
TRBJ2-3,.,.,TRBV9,CASSVRGQVDTQYF,TGTGCCAGCAGCGTACGGGGGCAGGTAGATACGCAGTATTTT
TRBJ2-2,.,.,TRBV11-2,CASSSNGYRSGELFF,TGTGCCAGCAGCTCTAACGGGTACAGGAGCGGGGAGCTGTTTTTT
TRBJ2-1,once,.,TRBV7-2,CASSLFAARSSYNEQFF,TGTGCCAGCAGCTTATTCGCTGCTAGGAGCTCCTACAATGAGCAGTTCTTC
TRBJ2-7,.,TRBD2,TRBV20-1,CSARHLGLGEQYF,TGCAGTGCTAGACACTTAGGACTAGGCGAGCAGTACTTC
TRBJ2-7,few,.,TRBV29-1,CSVDGPQGGNEQYF,TGCAGCGTTGATGGTCCCCAGGGTGGGAACGAGCAGTACTTC
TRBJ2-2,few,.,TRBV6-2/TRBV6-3,CASKKPGNTGELFF,TGTGCCAGCAAGAAACCGGGGAACACCGGGGAGCTGTTTTTT
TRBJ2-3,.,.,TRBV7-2,CASRLIRAGLSTDTQYF,TGTGCCAGTCGGTTGATCCGGGCAGGGTTGAGCACAGATACGCAGTATTTT
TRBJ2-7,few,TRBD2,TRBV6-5,CASSYSPGGESSYEQYF,TGTGCCAGCAGTTACTCGCCCGGGGGGGAGAGCTCCTACGAGCAGTACTTC